This TCR beta chain originates from a study of T cell changes during pregnancy in multiple sclerosis. Germline V lookup: CDR1 SNHLY, CDR2 FYNNEI. Deletions cut 6 bases from V and 3 bases from J, with 18 bases between. CDR3 length equals 15 residues. Profiled with immunoSEQ multiplex PCR; TCRdb holds only in-frame clones, not every one. The sample includes some 80,000 clones, 90% to 95% of them seen just once. The starting material was peripheral blood, obtained in the second trimester of pregnancy. This TCR came from a female donor with multiple sclerosis, enrolled in a pregnancy study. The gene calls are TRBV2 and TRBJ2-7, with D perhaps TRBD1 (6 bases). Here the CDR3 reads CASRGGGQLIYEQYF. In DNA form, the CDR3 reads TGTGCCAGCAGGGGCGGCGGACAGCTAATCTACGAGCAGTACTTC.